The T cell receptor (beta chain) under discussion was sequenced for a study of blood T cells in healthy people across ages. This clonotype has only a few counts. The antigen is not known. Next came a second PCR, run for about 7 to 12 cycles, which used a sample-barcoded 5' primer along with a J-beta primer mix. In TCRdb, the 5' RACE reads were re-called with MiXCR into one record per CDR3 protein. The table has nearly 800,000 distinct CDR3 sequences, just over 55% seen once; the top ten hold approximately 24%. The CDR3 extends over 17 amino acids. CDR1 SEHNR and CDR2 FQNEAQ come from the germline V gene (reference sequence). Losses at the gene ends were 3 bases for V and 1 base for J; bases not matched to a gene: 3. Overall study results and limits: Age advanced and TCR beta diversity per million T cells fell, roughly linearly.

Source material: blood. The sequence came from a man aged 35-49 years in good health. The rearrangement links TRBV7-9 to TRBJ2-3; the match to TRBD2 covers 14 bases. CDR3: CASSFPGLAGGTDTQYF. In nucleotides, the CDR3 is TGTGCCAGCAGCTTTCCGGGACTAGCGGGGGGCACAGATACGCAGTATTTT.